This T cell receptor (beta chain) emerged from a study of regulatory T cells in long-lasting Graves disease. This clonotype has a count of ten or more. Described time point: persistent/refractory GD, antithyroid drugs over 5 years with positive TRAb. After RNA was extracted from PBMCs, the TCR library was made from it. The germline V gene has CDR1 SGHAT and CDR2 FQNNGV. There are 16 residues in the CDR3. With V trimmed by 1 base and J by 2 bases, 8 bases remained unmatched. Libraries of TCR beta came from iRepertoire HTBI primers plus Arm-PCR of CDR3 regions. Each CDR3 protein is one row after TCRdb ran MiXCR on the multiplex PCR reads. The table records almost 350,000 distinct CDR3 sequences, around 20% of them present only once.

V usage is TRBV11-2 and J usage is TRBJ2-7, with 7 nucleotides matching TRBD2. The sequences come from peripheral blood mononuclear cells (PBMCs), collected when the disease was refractory, from a patient treated with antithyroid drugs. This TCR came from a female donor with Graves disease. In nucleotides, the CDR3 is TGTGCCAGCAGCTTAGCTACCGGGGGGTTACCCTACGAGCAGTACTTC. Its translation: CASSLATGGLPYEQYF.